This T cell receptor beta chain was identified during a study of response to subunit inactivated influenza vaccine. Findings and caveats of the study: The authors suggested that every seasonal influenza vaccination recruits few new T cells.

The CDR3 is made up of 16 amino acids. J lost 7 bases, V lost 1 base, and 10 bases had no gene match. CDR1 is SGHTA and CDR2 is FQGTGA in the germline V gene. This clonotype has ten or more counts. Its cognate antigen is unknown. TCRdb redid the calling of the RT-PCR reads with MiXCR, one entry per CDR3 protein. The top ten clones hold less than 4% of a sample with 500,000 or so distinct CDR3 sequences, about 15% of them seen once. J is TRBJ2-7 and V is TRBV7-3; 10 nucleotides align to TRBD1. The material was CD4+ T cells sorted from PBMCs, obtained less than 30 months after vaccination. This clonotype was sampled from a man aged 50-75 years who received an inactivated influenza vaccine. CDR3 bases: TGTGCCAGCAGCTTAAATTATGGGACAGGGGCCCAGGAGCAGTACTTC. As protein: CASSLNYGTGAQEQYF. Filled out from reference TRBV7-3 and TRBJ2-7, the complete variable domain reads GAGVSQTPSNKVTEKGKYVELRCDPISGHTALYWYRQSLGQGPEFLIYFQGTGAADDSGLPNDRFFAVRPEGSVSTLKIQRTERGDSAVYLCASSLNYGTGAQEQYFGPGTRLTVT.